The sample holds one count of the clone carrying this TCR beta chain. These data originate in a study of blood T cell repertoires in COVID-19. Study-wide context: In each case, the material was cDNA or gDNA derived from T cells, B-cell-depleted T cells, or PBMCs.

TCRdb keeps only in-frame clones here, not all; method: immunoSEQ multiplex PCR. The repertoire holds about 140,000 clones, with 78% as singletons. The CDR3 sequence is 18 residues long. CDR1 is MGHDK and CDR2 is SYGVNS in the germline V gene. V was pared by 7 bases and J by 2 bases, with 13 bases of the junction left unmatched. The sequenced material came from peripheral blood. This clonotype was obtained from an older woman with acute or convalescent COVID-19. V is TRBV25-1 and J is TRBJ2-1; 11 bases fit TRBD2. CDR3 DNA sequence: TGTGCCAGCAAAAAGGTCGCGAGACTAGCGGGGACCTACAATGAGCAGTTCTTC. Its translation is CASKKVARLAGTYNEQFF.